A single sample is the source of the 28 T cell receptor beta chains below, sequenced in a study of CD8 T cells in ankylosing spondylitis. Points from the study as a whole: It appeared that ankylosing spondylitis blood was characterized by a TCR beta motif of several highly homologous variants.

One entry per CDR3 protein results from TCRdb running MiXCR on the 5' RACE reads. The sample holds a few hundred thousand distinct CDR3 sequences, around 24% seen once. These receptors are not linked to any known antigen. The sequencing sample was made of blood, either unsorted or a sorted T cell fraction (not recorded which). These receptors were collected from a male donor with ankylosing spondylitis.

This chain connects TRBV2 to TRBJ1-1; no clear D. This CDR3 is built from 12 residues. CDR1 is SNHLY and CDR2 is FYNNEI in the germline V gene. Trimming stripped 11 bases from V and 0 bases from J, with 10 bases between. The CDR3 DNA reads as TGTGCCTCCGACCGGGTGAACACTGAAGCTTTCTTT. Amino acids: CASDRVNTEAFF. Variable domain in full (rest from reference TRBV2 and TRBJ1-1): EPEVTQTPSHQVTQMGQEVILRCVPISNHLYFYWYRQILGQKVEFLVSFYNNEISEKSEIFDDQFSVERPDGSNFTLKIRSTKLEDSAMYFCASDRVNTEAFFGQGTRLTVV.

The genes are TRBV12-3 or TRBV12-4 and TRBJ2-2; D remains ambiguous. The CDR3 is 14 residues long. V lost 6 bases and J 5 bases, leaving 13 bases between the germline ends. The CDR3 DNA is TGTGCCAGCAGCATCAATAGTGGAACCGGGGAGCTGTTTTTT. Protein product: CASSINSGTGELFF.

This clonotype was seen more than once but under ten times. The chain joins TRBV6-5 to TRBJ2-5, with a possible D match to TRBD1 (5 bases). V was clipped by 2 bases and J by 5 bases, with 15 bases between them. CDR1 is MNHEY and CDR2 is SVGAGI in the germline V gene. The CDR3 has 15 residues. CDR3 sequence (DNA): TGTGCCAGCAGTTACGCAATAGACAGATCCGAGACCCAGTACTTC. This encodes CASSYAIDRSETQYF.

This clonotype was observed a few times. The CDR3 sequence: CASSPSGSASDTQYF. CDR3 sequence (DNA): TGTGCCAGCAGCCCTAGCGGGAGTGCCTCAGATACGCAGTATTTT. V gene TRBV6-1 combines with J gene TRBJ2-3, with 10 positions matching TRBD2. Looked up from germline, CDR1 is MNHNS and CDR2 is SASEGT. V lost 6 bases, J lost 4 bases, and 7 bases stayed unmatched. The CDR3 covers 15 residues.

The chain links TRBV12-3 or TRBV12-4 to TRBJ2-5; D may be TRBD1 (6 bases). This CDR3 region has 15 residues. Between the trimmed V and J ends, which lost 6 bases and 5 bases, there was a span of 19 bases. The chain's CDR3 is CASSPWAGDRETQYF. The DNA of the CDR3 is TGTGCCAGCAGCCCCTGGGCAGGGGATAGGGAGACCCAGTACTTC.

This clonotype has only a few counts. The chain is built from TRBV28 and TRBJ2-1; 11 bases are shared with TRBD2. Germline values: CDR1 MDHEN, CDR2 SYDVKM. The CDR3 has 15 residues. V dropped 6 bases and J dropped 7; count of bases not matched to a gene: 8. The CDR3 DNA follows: TGTGCCAGCAGCCCGGGACTAGCGGCCTGGAATGAGCAGTTCTTC. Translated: CASSPGLAAWNEQFF.

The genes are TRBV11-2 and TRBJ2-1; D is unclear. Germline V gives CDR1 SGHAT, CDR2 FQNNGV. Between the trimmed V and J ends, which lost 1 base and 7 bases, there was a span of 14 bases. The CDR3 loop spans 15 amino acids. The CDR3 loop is CASSLGPADSNEQFF. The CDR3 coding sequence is TGTGCCAGCAGCTTAGGGCCTGCGGATTCTAATGAGCAGTTCTTC.

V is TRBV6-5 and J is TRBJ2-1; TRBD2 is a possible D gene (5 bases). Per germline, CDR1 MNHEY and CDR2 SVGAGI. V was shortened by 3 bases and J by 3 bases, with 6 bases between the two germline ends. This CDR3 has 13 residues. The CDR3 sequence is CASSYDYYNEQFF. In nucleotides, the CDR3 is TGTGCCAGCAGTTATGACTACTACAATGAGCAGTTCTTC.

CDR3 DNA: TGTGCCAGCAGCAAACTAGCGGGCGACGAGGAGACCCAGTACTTC. The encoded protein is CASSKLAGDEETQYF. The chain employs TRBV5-5 and TRBJ2-5; 9 bases match TRBD2. V lost 4 bases, J lost 5 bases, and 9 bases stayed unmatched. Germline V gene data show CDR1 as SGHKS and CDR2 as YYEKEE (reference sequence). This CDR3 contains 15 residues.

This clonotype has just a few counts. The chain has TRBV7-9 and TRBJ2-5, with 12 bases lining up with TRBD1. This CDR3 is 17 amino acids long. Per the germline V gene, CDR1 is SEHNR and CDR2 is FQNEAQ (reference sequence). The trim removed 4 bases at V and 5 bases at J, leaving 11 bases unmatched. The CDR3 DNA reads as TGTGCCAGCAGCTCGTCTTGGGACAGGGGGCACATGGAGACCCAGTACTTC. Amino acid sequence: CASSSSWDRGHMETQYF.

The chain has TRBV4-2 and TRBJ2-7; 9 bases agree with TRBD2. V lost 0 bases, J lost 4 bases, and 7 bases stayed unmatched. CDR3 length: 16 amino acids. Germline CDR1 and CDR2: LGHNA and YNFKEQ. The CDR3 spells CASSQDEALAGYEQYF. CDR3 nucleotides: TGTGCCAGCAGCCAAGATGAGGCACTAGCGGGTTACGAGCAGTACTTC.

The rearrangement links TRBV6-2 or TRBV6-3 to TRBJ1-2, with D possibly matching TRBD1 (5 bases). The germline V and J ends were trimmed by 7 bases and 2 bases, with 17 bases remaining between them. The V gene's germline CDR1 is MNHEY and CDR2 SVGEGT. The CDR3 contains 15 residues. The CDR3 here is CASIQGFRDNYGYTF. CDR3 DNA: TGTGCCAGCATTCAGGGATTCCGGGACAACTATGGCTACACCTTC.

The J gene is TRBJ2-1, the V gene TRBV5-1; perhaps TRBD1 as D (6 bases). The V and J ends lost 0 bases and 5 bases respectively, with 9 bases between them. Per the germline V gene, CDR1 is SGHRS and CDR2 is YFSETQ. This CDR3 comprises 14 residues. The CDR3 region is CASSLGTVNNEQFF. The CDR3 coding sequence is TGCGCCAGCAGCTTGGGGACAGTAAACAATGAGCAGTTCTTC.

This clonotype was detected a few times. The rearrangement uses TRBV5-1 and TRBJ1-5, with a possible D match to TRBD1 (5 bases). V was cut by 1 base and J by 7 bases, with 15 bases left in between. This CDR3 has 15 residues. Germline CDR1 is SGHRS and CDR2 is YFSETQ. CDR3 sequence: CASSLSGGSMQPQHF. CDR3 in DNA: TGCGCCAGCAGCTTGTCTGGGGGTAGCATGCAGCCCCAGCATTTT.

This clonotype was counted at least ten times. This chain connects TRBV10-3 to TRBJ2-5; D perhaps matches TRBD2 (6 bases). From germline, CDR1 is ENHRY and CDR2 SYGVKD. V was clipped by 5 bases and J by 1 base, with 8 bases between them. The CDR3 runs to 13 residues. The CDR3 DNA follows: TGTGCCATCAGTACTAGCAGCCAAGAGACCCAGTACTTC. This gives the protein CAISTSSQETQYF.

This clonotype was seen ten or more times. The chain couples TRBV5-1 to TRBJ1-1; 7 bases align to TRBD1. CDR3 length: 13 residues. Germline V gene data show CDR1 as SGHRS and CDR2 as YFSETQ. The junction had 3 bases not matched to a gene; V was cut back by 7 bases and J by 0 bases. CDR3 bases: TGCGCCAGCGGGACAGCCATGAACACTGAAGCTTTCTTT. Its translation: CASGTAMNTEAFF.

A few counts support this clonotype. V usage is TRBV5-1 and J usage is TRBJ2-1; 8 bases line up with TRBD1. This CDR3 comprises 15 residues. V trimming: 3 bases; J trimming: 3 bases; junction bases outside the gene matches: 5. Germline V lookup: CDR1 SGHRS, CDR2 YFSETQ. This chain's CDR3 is CASSYPGQGYNEQFF. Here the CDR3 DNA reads TGCGCCAGCAGCTACCCAGGACAGGGCTACAATGAGCAGTTCTTC.

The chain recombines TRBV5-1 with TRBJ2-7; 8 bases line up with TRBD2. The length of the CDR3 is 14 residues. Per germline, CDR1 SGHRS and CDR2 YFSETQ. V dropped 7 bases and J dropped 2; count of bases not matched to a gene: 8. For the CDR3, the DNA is TGCGCCAGCGCCATCGGGACTAGAGCCTACGAGCAGTACTTC. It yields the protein CASAIGTRAYEQYF.

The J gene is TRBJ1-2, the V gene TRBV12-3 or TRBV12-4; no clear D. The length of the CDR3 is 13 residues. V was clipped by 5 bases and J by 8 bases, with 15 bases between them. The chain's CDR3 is CASSGRILSGYTF. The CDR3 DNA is TGTGCCAGCAGTGGACGGATCCTGAGCGGCTACACCTTC.

This CDR3 is CASSLPGRTTDTQYF. The CDR3 DNA reads as TGCGCCAGCAGCTTACCGGGACGGACCACAGATACGCAGTATTTT. V and J are TRBV5-1 and TRBJ2-3; D may be TRBD1 or TRBD2 (5 bases each). The CDR3 is 15 residues long. Trimming pared 2 bases from V and 2 bases from J, leaving 12 bases between. CDR1 and CDR2 (germline): SGHRS, YFSETQ.

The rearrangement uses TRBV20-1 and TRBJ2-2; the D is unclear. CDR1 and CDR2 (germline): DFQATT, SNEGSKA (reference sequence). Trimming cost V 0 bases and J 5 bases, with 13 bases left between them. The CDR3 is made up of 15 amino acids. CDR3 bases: TGCAGTGCTAGAGATCCGCCTACCGGGACCGGGGAGCTGTTTTTT. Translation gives CSARDPPTGTGELFF.

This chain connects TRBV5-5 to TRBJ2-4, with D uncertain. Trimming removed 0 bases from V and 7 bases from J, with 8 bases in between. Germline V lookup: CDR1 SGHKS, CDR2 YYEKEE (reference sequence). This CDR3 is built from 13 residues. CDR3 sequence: CASSLGQINIQYF. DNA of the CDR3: TGTGCCAGCAGCTTGGGGCAGATTAACATTCAGTACTTC.

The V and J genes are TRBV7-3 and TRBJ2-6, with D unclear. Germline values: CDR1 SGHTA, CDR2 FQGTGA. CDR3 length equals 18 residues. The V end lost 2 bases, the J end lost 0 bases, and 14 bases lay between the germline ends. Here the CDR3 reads CASSLRFHPNSGANVLTF. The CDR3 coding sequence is TGTGCCAGCAGCTTACGTTTTCACCCGAACTCTGGGGCCAACGTCCTGACTTTC.

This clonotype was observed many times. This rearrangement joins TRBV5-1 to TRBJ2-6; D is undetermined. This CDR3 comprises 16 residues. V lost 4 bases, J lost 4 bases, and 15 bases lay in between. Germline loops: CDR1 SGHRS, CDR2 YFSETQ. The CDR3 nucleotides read TGCGCCAGCAGCCTTACGGCGGTATACGGGGCCAACGTCCTGACTTTC. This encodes CASSLTAVYGANVLTF. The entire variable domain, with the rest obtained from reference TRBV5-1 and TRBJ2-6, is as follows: KAGVTQTPRYLIKTRGQQVTLSCSPISGHRSVSWYQQTPGQGLQFLFEYFSETQRNKGNFPGRFSGRQFSNSRSEMNVSTLELGDSALYLCASSLTAVYGANVLTFGAGSRLTVL.

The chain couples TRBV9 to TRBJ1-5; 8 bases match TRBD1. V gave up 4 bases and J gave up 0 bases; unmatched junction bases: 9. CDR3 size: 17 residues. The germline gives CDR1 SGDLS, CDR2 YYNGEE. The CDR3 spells CASSPGTGRYSNQPQHF. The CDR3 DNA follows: TGTGCCAGCAGCCCCGGGACAGGCCGATATAGCAATCAGCCCCAGCATTTT.

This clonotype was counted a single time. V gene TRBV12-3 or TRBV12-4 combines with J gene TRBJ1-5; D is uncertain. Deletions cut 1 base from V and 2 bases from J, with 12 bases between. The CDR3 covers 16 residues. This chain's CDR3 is CASSLGVDPGNQPQHF. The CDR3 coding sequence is TGTGCCAGCAGTTTAGGGGTGGATCCTGGCAATCAGCCCCAGCATTTT.

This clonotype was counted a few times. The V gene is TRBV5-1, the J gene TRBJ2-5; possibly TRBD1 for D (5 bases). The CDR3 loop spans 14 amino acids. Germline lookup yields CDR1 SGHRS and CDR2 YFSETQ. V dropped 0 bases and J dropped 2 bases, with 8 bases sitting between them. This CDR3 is CASSLADSQETQYF. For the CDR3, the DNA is TGCGCCAGCAGCTTGGCCGACAGTCAAGAGACCCAGTACTTC.

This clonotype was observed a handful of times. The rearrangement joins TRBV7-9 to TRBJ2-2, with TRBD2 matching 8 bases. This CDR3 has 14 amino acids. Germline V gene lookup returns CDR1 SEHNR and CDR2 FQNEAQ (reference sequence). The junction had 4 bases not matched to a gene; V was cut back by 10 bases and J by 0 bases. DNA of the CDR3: TGTGCCATACATAGCGGGACGAACACCGGGGAGCTGTTTTTT. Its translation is CAIHSGTNTGELFF.